The present entry profiles one TCR beta chain with its context. Its antigen target is currently unknown. No per-base quality is available; no much larger clone lies one base away. These data are taken from a study of CD8+ T cells in alopecia areata (dated by TCRdb to 2016 to 2019). Background for the entire study: The treated patients, all with moderate-to-severe alopecia areata, were enrolled in an open-label pilot trial of oral tofacitinib given at 5 to 10 mg twice daily. RNA was obtained with the PAXgene miRNA kit for fixed scalp, the miRNeasy kit for PBMCs, and the RNeasy kit for mouse skin. In treated patients, disease severity was measured using the SALT score, which gives the percentage of scalp surface area affected. TCRbeta CDR3 regions were amplified by immunoSEQ multiplex PCR with 35 Vbeta forward and 13 Jbeta reverse primers. The study used high-throughput TCRbeta sequencing to examine T cell clonal expansion in alopecia areata, in both the C3H/HeJ mouse model and human patients. Scalp clonality was compared among normal scalp (n=4), patchy alopecia areata scalp (n=8), and alopecia totalis/universalis scalp (n=8). Patients received tofacitinib for 6 to 18 months and were then followed off drug for 6 months to check for delayed response and recurrence. Patients on tofacitinib were biopsied at baseline and after 4 and 24 weeks of treatment, and several of the patients also had a later scalp biopsy. Scalp tissue and sorted CD4+ and CD8+ peripheral blood T cells from patchy and totalis/universalis alopecia areata patients and from healthy controls were covered by human TCRbeta sequencing. Results and caveats for the whole study, not just this receptor: Compared with mice, TCR sequences shared between patients were less clear, possibly partly because of HLA diversity across the patient population. Because the treated cohort was small and had just a single nonresponder, larger studies are needed to establish links between baseline CD8+ expansion and response. Tofacitinib significantly decreased scalp clonality and the number of expanded CD8+ clones among the top 100 scalp clones. Compared with normal scalp, lesional scalp had higher clonality and more expanded CD8+ clones, particularly in alopecia totalis/universalis, a pattern that suggests antigenic drive. Unlike mouse skin, which is dominated by gammadelta T cells, normal human skin has resident alphabeta T cells that are also sequenced, and this complicates analysis of the scalp TCR repertoire. During tofacitinib treatment, many expanded lesional clones remained in scalp and blood, and this persistence may partly explain relapse after treatment is stopped.

Taken from the germline V gene (reference sequence), the CDR1 and CDR2 loops are SGHNT and YYREEE. The CDR3 holds 15 amino acids from the cysteine to the phenylalanine. Only the CDR3 portion is preserved as DNA: 45 bases, with reading frame beginning at the first base. Trimming accounts for 4 bases at V and 5 bases at J, while the number of junction bases matched to no gene is 8. The protocol used for the library was the immunoSEQ multiplex PCR assay. For TCR sequencing, RNA was extracted from every sample and reverse transcribed into cDNA to serve as template. First-strand cDNA was synthesized with SuperScript III using a 2:1 mix of oligo-dT and random hexamers. A synthetic immune receptor repertoire was used to assess amplification bias, and residual bias was removed computationally. The original methods were these. Raw reads were preprocessed to remove errors, and CDR3 was defined according to IMGT conventions as the region from the conserved cysteine to phenylalanine. Clonality was calculated as 1 minus Shannon entropy normalized by log2 of the number of productive unique TCRs. Whether scalp clones were CD4 or CD8 was inferred by matching scalp TCRbeta sequences against CD4 and CD8 repertoires sorted from blood. TCRdb's version of the immuneACCESS table is confined to in-frame rearrangements and falls short of the full clone set. An unresolved V gene accounts for under half of the shortfall where checked; the remainder is of unknown origin. That table is the source of V, J and clone size, and D and trimming were worked out from the DNA. The sample table holds about 42,000 clones, of which roughly 90% were seen once. Of the sample, 15% to 20% falls within the top ten clones.

The time point label, as the study defines it: around 22 weeks on oral tofacitinib. Sample treatment or condition, as interpreted from the label and publication: oral pan-JAK inhibitor, 5-10 mg twice daily. Peripheral blood and lesional scalp punch biopsies were obtained from patients with alopecia areata. PBMCs were separated by density centrifugation and stained for CD3, CD4 and CD8, after which CD4+ and CD8+ T cells were sorted on a FACSAria. Recombination linked TRBV5-4 to TRBJ2-3, and TRBD2 matches 9 of the central bases. This receptor was taken from a human donor with alopecia areata. Material: CD8+ T cells sorted from blood, obtained at week 24, from a patient treated with tofacitinib. The CDR3 in this case is CASSLSGSPVDTQYF. The DNA sequence is given as TGTGCCAGCAGCCTTAGCGGGAGCCCGGTAGATACGCAGTATTTT. The variable domain in full, with residues beyond the CDR3 obtained from the reference TRBV5-4 and TRBJ2-3 genes, is ETGVTQSPTHLIKTRGQQVTLRCSSQSGHNTVSWYQQALGQGPQFIFQYYREEENGRGNFPPRFSGLQFPNYSSELNVNALELDDSALYLCASSLSGSPVDTQYFGPGTRLTVL.